The 16 T cell receptor beta chains in this list originate from one sample, sequenced in a study of control samples from healthy donors and cancer patients. Only in-frame clones appear in the TCRdb table, and some are missing; sequencing was by immunoSEQ multiplex PCR. The data contain about 14,000 clones, 60% to 85% of them singletons. Material for sequencing was formalin-fixed, paraffin-embedded tissue. The receptors derive from a male donor with melanoma.

By sample share, this clone is medium-sized (0.01 to 0.1%). Other DNA sequences from this sample encode an identical CDR3 as well. The chain has TRBV6-5 and TRBJ2-2, with D possibly TRBD1 on 5 matching bases. V lost 2 bases to trimming and J lost 6 bases, with 7 bases between them. This CDR3 spans 13 amino acids. CDR1 and CDR2 (germline): MNHEY, SVGAGI. In DNA, the CDR3 is TGTGCCAGCAGTTACAAAGGGGCCGGGGAGCTGTTTTTT. Encoded protein: CASSYKGAGELFF.

This chain uses TRBV6-5 with TRBJ2-3; D remains ambiguous. From germline, CDR1 is MNHEY and CDR2 SVGAGI. V was cut by 4 bases and J by 1 base, with 9 bases left in between. The CDR3 has 14 amino acids. The CDR3 nucleotides read TGTGCCAGCAGTTCGGCCTTCGGCACAGATACGCAGTATTTT. Its translation: CASSSAFGTDTQYF.

This chain joins TRBV6-5 and TRBJ1-1, with D hard to call. CDR1 and CDR2 from the germline V gene are MNHEY and SVGAGI. Trimming removed 7 bases from V and 5 bases from J, with 8 bases in between. The CDR3 has 11 amino acids. The CDR3 sequence: CASTRGTEAFF. The CDR3 nucleotides read TGTGCCAGCACAAGAGGAACTGAAGCTTTCTTT.

Concerning this clone: The same CDR3 can be traced to other DNA sequences in this sample. The chain is built from TRBV7-6 and TRBJ2-1, with D tentatively TRBD2 (7 bases). V was pared by 1 base and J by 4 bases, with 11 bases between. The V gene's germline CDR1 is SGHVS and CDR2 FNYEAQ. The CDR3 length is 15 residues. CDR3 residues: CASSLGGGGYNEQFF. The CDR3 nucleotides read TGTGCCAGCAGCTTAGGCGGGGGCGGTTACAATGAGCAGTTCTTC. Together with reference TRBV7-6 and TRBJ2-1, the CDR3 gives the full variable domain: GAGVSQSPRYKVTKRGQDVALRCDPISGHVSLYWYRQALGQGPEFLTYFNYEAQQDKSGLPNDRFSAERPEGSISTLTIQRTEQRDSAMYRCASSLGGGGYNEQFFGPGTRLTVL.

This chain joins TRBV12-3 or TRBV12-4 and TRBJ1-6; D remains ambiguous. This CDR3 is built from 13 residues. V was cut by 3 bases and J by 9 bases, with 9 bases left in between. The CDR3 region is CASSLIGGSPLHF. The CDR3, as DNA: TGTGCCAGCAGTTTGATCGGCGGTTCACCCCTCCACTTT.

In the case of this clone: An end of the junction does not agree with germline; a read error may underlie this. The V and J genes are TRBV27 and TRBJ2-7; D remains ambiguous. This CDR3 region has 12 residues. CDR1 and CDR2 (germline): MNHEY, SMNVEV (reference sequence). CDR3 bases: TGTGCCAGCGGTTTTAGCTCCTACGAGCAGTACTTC. This gives the protein CASGFSSYEQYF.

The genes are TRBV3-1 (or the pseudogene TRBV3-2) and TRBJ2-7; D is unresolved. Germline loops: CDR1 LGHDT, CDR2 YNNKEL (reference sequence). Trimming stripped 4 bases from V and 3 bases from J, with 16 bases between. The CDR3 has 15 residues. The CDR3 sequence is CASSLKDSLSYEQYF. In DNA form, the CDR3 reads TGTGCCAGCAGCCTTAAAGACTCACTCAGCTACGAGCAGTACTTC.

This rearrangement joins TRBV4-2 to TRBJ1-4; no reliable D call. The CDR3 length is 14 residues. Germline loops: CDR1 LGHNA, CDR2 YNFKEQ. V lost 0 bases to trimming and J lost 3 bases, with 5 bases between them. The CDR3 loop is CASSQEASNEKLFF. CDR3 in DNA: TGTGCCAGCAGCCAAGAGGCGTCTAATGAAAAACTGTTTTTT.

Only a few counts were recorded for this clone. The chain combines TRBV7-2 with TRBJ2-3, with D perhaps matching TRBD2 (6 bases). The V gene lost 3 bases and the J gene lost 2 bases, with 15 bases spanning the gap. Germline V CDR1 and CDR2: SGHTA, FQGNSA. The CDR3 contains 16 residues. The DNA of the CDR3 is TGTGCCAGCAGCTTGGGCTCCGGGACTTTCACAGATACGCAGTATTTT. This encodes CASSLGSGTFTDTQYF. The whole variable domain, remainder taken from reference TRBV7-2 and TRBJ2-3, is GAGVSQSPSNKVTEKGKDVELRCDPISGHTALYWYRQSLGQGLEFLIYFQGNSAPDKSGLPSDRFSAERTGGSVSTLTIQRTQQEDSAVYLCASSLGSGTFTDTQYFGPGTRLTVL.

The genes are TRBV9 and TRBJ2-7; D remains ambiguous. Between the trimmed V and J ends, which lost 5 bases and 1 base, there was a span of 10 bases. The CDR3 sequence is 13 residues long. Germline V CDR1 and CDR2: SGDLS, YYNGEE. Written as DNA, the CDR3 is TGTGCCAGCAGTACGAACCCATCCTACGAGCAGTACTTC. Its translation is CASSTNPSYEQYF.

This rearrangement joins TRBV7-2 to TRBJ2-1; D tentatively fits TRBD1 or TRBD2 (5 bases each). The length of the CDR3 is 19 residues. V gave up 2 bases and J gave up 4 bases, with 24 bases separating them. CDR1 is SGHTA, CDR2 FQGNSA, per germline. CDR3 bases: TGTGCCAGCAGCTTAAGGATGGCTGACTATGACAGATTTTACAATGAGCAGTTCTTC. Its translation: CASSLRMADYDRFYNEQFF.

V usage is TRBV7-2 and J usage is TRBJ2-1, with 10 bases identical to TRBD1. V shed 6 bases, J shed 7 bases, and the junction held 3 bases outside the gene matches. Germline CDR1 reads SGHTA; CDR2 reads FQGNSA. This CDR3 contains 13 residues. The CDR3 region is CASSRTGGNEQFF. DNA of the CDR3: TGTGCCAGCAGTCGGACAGGGGGGAATGAGCAGTTCTTC.

The J gene is TRBJ1-2, the V gene TRBV5-1; TRBD1 matches 8 bases. Germline V gene lookup returns CDR1 SGHRS and CDR2 YFSETQ. With 4 bases clipped from V and 6 bases from J, the junction kept 5 bases outside the gene matches. This CDR3 region has 13 residues. In nucleotides, the CDR3 is TGCGCCAGCAGCAAAGGACAGGGAGATGGCTACACCTTC. This gives the protein CASSKGQGDGYTF. Together with reference TRBV5-1 and TRBJ1-2, the CDR3 gives the full variable domain: KAGVTQTPRYLIKTRGQQVTLSCSPISGHRSVSWYQQTPGQGLQFLFEYFSETQRNKGNFPGRFSGRQFSNSRSEMNVSTLELGDSALYLCASSKGQGDGYTFGSGTRLTVV.

The chain couples TRBV7-2 to TRBJ1-2, with D perhaps matching TRBD1 (5 bases). CDR3 length: 12 residues. The germline gives CDR1 SGHTA, CDR2 FQGNSA. The germline V and J ends were trimmed by 4 bases and 7 bases, with 10 bases remaining between them. CDR3 protein: CASSSKRGGYTF. The CDR3 nucleotides are TGTGCCAGCAGCTCGAAGAGGGGTGGCTACACCTTC.

The chain uses TRBV21-1 and TRBJ2-5. TRBV21-1 is recorded as a pseudogene. The CDR3 length is 17 residues. The CDR3 reads CASSKVGIVLGPETQYF. For the CDR3, the DNA is TGTGCCAGCAGCAAAGTGGGAATCGTCCTTGGGCCAGAGACCCAGTACTTC.

The rearrangement uses TRBV5-1 and TRBJ2-3; 8 nucleotides match TRBD2. With V trimmed by 1 base and J by 3 bases, 7 bases remained unmatched. Germline V gives CDR1 SGHRS, CDR2 YFSETQ. This CDR3 is built from 16 residues. CDR3 sequence: CASSLNSGVGTDTQYF. In DNA, the CDR3 is TGCGCCAGCAGCTTGAATAGCGGGGTTGGGACAGATACGCAGTATTTT.